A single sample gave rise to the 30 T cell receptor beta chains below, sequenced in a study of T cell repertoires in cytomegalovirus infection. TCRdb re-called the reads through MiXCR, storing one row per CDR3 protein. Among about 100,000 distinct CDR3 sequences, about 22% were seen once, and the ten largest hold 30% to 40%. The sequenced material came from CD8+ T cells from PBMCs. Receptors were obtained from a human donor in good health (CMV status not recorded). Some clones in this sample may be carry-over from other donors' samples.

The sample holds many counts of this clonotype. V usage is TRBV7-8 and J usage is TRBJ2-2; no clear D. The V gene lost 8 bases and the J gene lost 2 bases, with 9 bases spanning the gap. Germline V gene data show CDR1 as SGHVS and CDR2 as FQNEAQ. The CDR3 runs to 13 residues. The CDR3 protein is CASGRSNTGELFF. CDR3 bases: TGTGCCAGCGGGCGGAGTAACACCGGGGAGCTGTTTTTT.

The CDR3 sequence is CASSLGLDEQYF. CDR3 nucleotides: TGTGCCAGCAGCTTAGGATTGGACGAGCAGTACTTC. The chain links TRBV7-2 to TRBJ2-7, with unresolved D. The CDR3 loop spans 12 amino acids. Germline CDR1 reads SGHTA; CDR2 reads FQGNSA. Trimming took 1 base from V and 5 from J, leaving 6 bases between them.

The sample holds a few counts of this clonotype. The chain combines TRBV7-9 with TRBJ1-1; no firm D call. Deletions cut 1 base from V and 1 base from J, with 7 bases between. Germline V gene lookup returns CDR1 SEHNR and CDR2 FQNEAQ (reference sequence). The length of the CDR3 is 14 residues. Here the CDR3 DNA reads TGTGCCAGCAGCTTAGTAGCCGGGAACACTGAAGCTTTCTTT. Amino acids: CASSLVAGNTEAFF.

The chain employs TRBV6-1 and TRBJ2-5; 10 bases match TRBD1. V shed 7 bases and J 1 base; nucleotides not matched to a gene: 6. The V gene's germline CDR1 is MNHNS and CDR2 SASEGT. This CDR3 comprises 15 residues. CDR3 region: CASKPRTGGQETQYF. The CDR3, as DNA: TGTGCCAGCAAACCACGGACAGGGGGCCAAGAGACCCAGTACTTC.

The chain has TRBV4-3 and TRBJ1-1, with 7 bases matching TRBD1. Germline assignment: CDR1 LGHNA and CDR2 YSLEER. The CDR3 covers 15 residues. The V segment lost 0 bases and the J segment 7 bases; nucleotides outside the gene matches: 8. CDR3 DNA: TGCGCCAGCAGCCAAGATCCCCCAGGGGGTGGTGAAGCTTTCTTT. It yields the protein CASSQDPPGGGEAFF.

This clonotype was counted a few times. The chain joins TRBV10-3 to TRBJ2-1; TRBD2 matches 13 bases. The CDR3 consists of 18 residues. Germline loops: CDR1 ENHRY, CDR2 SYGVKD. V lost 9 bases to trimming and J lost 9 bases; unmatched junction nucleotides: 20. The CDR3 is CAISTGTSGDRPQIEQFF. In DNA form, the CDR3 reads TGTGCCATTTCGACCGGGACTAGCGGGGATAGGCCCCAAATTGAGCAGTTCTTC.

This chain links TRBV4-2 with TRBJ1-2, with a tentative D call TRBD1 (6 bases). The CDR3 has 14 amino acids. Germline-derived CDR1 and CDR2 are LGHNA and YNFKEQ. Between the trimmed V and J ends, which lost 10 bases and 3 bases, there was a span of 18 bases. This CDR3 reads CATNQQGEDYGYTF. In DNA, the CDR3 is TGTGCCACCAACCAACAGGGTGAGGACTATGGCTACACCTTC.

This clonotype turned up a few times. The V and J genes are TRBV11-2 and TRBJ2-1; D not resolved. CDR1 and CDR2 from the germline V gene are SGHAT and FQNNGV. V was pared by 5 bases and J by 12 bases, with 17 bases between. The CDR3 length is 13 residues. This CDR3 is CASSQPGPNGQFF. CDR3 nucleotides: TGTGCCAGCAGCCAACCGGGCCCCAACGGGCAGTTCTTC.

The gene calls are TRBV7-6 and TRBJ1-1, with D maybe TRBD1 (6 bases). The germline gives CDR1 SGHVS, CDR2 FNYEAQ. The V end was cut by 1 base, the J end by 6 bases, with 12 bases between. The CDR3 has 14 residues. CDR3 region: CASSLGGRGAEAFF. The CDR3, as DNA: TGTGCCAGCAGCTTAGGGGGGCGGGGTGCTGAAGCTTTCTTT. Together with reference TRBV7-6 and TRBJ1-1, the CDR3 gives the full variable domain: GAGVSQSPRYKVTKRGQDVALRCDPISGHVSLYWYRQALGQGPEFLTYFNYEAQQDKSGLPNDRFSAERPEGSISTLTIQRTEQRDSAMYRCASSLGGRGAEAFFGQGTRLTVV.

The DNA of the CDR3 is TGTGCCAGCAGTCACAGGGACAGAAACTATGGCTACACCTTC. Its translation is CASSHRDRNYGYTF. V is TRBV6-6 and J is TRBJ1-2; 7 bases line up with TRBD1. From germline, CDR1 is MNHNY and CDR2 SVGAGI (reference sequence). The J segment lost 2 bases and the V segment lost 5 bases, leaving 5 bases of the junction unmatched. This CDR3 region has 14 residues.

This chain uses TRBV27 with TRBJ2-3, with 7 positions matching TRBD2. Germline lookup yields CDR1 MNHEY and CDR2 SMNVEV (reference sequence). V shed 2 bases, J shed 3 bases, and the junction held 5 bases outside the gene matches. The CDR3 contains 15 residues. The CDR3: CASSLRWGGTDTQYF. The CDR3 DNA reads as TGTGCCAGCAGTTTACGGTGGGGGGGAACAGATACGCAGTATTTT.

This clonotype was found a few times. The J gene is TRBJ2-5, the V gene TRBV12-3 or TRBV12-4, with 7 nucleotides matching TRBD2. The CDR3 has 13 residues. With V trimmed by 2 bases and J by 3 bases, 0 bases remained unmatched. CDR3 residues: CASSLTSEETQYF. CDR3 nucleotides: TGTGCCAGCAGTTTAACTAGCGAAGAGACCCAGTACTTC.

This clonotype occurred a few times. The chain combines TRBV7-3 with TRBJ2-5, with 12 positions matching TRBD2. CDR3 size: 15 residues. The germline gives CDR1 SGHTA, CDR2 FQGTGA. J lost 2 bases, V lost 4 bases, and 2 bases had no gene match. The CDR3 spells CASSSGLAGQETQYF. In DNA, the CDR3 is TGTGCCAGCAGCTCTGGACTAGCGGGGCAAGAGACCCAGTACTTC.

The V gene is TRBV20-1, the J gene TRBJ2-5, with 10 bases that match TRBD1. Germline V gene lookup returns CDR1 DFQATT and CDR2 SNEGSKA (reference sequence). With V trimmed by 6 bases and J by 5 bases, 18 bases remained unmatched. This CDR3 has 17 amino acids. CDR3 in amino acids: CSARPDDRDRGLETQYF. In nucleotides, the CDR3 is TGCAGTGCCAGACCTGACGACCGGGACAGGGGTTTGGAGACCCAGTACTTC.

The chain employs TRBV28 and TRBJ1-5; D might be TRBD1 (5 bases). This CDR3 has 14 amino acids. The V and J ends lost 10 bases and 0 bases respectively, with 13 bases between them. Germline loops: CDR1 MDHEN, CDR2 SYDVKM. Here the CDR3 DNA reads TGTGCCACCGAATGGGGCCTTAGCAATCAGCCCCAGCATTTT. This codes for CATEWGLSNQPQHF. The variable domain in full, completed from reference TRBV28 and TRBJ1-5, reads DVKVTQSSRYLVKRTGEKVFLECVQDMDHENMFWYRQDPGLGLRLIYFSYDVKMKEKGDIPEGYSVSREKKERFSLILESASTNQTSMYLCATEWGLSNQPQHFGDGTRLSIL.

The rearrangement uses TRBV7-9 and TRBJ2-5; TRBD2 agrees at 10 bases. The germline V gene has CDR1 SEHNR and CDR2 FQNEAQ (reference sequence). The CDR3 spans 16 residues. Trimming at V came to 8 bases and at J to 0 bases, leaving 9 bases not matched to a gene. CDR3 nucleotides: TGTGCCAGCCTCCCCGTACTAGCGGGAAACCAAGAGACCCAGTACTTC. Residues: CASLPVLAGNQETQYF.

The CDR3 here is CSVSYSGRGNEQFF. The CDR3 DNA sequence: TGCAGCGTTTCATATAGCGGGAGGGGTAATGAGCAGTTCTTC. The chain recombines TRBV29-1 with TRBJ2-1; TRBD2 agrees at 11 bases. The germline gives CDR1 SQVTM, CDR2 ANQGSEA. The V and J ends lost 5 bases and 7 bases, in that order; junction bases with no gene match: 7. The CDR3 has 14 amino acids.

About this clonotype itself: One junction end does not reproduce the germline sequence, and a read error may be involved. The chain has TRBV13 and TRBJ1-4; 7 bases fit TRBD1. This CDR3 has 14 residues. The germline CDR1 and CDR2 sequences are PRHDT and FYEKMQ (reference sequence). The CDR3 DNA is TGTGCCAGCAGCCTAGGGACAGTAAATGAAAAACTGTTTTTT. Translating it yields CASSLGTVNEKLFF.

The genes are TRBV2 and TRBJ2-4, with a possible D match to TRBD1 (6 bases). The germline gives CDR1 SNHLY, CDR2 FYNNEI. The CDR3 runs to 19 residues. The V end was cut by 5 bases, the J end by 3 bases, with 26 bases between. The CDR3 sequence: CASSRSGLGAISGKNIQYF. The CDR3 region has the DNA TGTGCCAGCAGTAGGTCCGGTTTGGGGGCCATCTCTGGCAAAAACATTCAGTACTTC.

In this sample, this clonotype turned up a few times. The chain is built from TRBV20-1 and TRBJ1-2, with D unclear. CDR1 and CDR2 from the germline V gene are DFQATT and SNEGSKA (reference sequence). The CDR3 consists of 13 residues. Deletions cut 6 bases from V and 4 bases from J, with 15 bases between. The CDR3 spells CSAPFEVGYGYTF. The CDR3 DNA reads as TGCAGTGCACCATTCGAGGTCGGCTATGGCTACACCTTC.

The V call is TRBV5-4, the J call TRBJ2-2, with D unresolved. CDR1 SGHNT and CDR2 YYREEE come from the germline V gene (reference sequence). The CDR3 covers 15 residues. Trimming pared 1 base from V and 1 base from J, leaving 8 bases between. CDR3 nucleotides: TGTGCCAGCAGCTTGTGGGTCGAGAACACCGGGGAGCTGTTTTTT. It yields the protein CASSLWVENTGELFF.

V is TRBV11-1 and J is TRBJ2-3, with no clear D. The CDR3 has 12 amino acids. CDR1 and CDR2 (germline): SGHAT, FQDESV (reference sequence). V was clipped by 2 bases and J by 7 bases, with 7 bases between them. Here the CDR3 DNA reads TGTGCCAGCAGCTTATACGCAAATACGCAGTATTTT. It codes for CASSLYANTQYF.

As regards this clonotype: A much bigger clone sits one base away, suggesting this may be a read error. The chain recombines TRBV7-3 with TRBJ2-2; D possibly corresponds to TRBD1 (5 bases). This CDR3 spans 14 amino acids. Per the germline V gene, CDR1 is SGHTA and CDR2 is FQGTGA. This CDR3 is CASSLGAGTEELFF. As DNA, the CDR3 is TGTGCCAGCAGCTTAGGGGCTGGCACCGAGGAGCTGTTTTTT.

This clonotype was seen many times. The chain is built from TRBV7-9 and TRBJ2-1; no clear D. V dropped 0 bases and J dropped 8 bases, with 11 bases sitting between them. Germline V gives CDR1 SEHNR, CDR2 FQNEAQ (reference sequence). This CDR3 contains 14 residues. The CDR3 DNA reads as TGTGCCAGCAGCTTAGCGATGGGTCCGGATGAGCAGTTCTTC. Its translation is CASSLAMGPDEQFF.

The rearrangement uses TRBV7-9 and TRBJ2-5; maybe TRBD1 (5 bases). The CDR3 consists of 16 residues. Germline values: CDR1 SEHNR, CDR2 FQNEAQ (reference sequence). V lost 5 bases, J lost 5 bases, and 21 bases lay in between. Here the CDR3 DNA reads TGTGCCAGCAGCCCGGCGTTTGGGGCAGGCGAGGAGACCCAGTACTTC. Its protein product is CASSPAFGAGEETQYF. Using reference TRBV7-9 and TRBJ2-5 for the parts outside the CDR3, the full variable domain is DTGVSQNPRHKITKRGQNVTFRCDPISEHNRLYWYRQTLGQGPEFLTYFQNEAQLEKSRLLSDRFSAERPKGSFSTLEIQRTEQGDSAMYLCASSPAFGAGEETQYFGPGTRLLVL.

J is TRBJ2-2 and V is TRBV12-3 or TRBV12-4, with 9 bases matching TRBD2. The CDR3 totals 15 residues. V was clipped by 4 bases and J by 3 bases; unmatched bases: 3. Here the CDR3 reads CASSYAGGDTGELFF. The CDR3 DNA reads TGTGCCAGCAGTTACGCGGGGGGGGACACCGGGGAGCTGTTTTTT.

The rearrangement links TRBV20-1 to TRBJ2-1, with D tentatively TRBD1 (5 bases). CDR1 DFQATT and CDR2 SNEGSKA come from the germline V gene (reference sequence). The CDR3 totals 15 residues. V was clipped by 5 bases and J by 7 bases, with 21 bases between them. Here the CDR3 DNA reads TGCAGTGCTTCCGCCGATGGGGCCACGAGGAATGAGCAGTTCTTC. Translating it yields CSASADGATRNEQFF.

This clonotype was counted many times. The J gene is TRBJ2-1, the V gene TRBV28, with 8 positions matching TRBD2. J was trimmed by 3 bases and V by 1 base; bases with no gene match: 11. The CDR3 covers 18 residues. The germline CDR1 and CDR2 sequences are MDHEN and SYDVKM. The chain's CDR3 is CASSLYGRERGFYNEQFF. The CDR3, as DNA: TGTGCCAGCAGTTTATATGGGAGGGAGCGGGGGTTCTACAATGAGCAGTTCTTC.

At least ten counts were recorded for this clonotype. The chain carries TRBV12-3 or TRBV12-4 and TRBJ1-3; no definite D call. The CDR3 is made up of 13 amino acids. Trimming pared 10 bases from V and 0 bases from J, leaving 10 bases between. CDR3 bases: TGTGCCATCCGCTACAGCTCTGGAAACACCATATATTTT. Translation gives CAIRYSSGNTIYF.

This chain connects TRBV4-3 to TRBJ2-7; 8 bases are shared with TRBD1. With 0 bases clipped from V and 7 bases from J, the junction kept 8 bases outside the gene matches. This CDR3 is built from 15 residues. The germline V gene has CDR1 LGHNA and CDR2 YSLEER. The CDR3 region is CASSQDGQGAGEQYF. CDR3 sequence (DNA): TGCGCCAGCAGCCAAGACGGGCAGGGGGCTGGGGAGCAGTACTTC.